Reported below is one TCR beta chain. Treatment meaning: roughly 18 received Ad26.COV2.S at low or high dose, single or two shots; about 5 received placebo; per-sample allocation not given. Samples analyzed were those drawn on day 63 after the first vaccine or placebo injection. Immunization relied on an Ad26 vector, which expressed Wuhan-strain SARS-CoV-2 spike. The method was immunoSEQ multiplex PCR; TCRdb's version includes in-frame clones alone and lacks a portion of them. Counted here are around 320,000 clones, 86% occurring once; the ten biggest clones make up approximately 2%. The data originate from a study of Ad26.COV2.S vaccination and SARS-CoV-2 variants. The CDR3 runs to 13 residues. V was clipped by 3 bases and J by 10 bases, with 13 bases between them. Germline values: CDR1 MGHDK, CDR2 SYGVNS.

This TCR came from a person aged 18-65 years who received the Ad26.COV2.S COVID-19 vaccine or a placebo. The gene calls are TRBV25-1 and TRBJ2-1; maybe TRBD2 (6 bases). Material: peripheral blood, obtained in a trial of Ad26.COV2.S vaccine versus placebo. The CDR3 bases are TGTGCCAGCAGTGATCTGGGGGGTACGGAGCAGTTCTTC. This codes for CASSDLGGTEQFF.